This T cell receptor beta chain was sequenced during a study of blood T cell repertoires in COVID-19. Study at large: From T cells, B-cell-depleted T cells, or PBMCs came the material, which was cDNA or gDNA.

The data were produced by immunoSEQ multiplex PCR, yet TCRdb's version contains in-frame clones alone and is incomplete. The sample consists of around 250,000 clones, approximately 86% of them appearing once. This clone was picked up one time. This CDR3 has 18 amino acids. V gave up 4 bases and J gave up 1 base; unmatched junction bases: 10. The germline V gene has CDR1 SGHVS and CDR2 FNYEAQ. The origin of this receptor is a man aged 35-49 years with active or convalescent COVID-19. Sequences were obtained from peripheral blood. J is TRBJ2-2 and V is TRBV7-6, with 9 bases lining up with TRBD1. The CDR3 loop reads CASSSSRDRVQNTGELFF. DNA of the CDR3: TGTGCCAGCAGCTCGTCCCGGGACAGGGTGCAGAACACCGGGGAGCTGTTTTTT.